Each of the 20 T cell receptor beta chains below was sequenced from the same sample in a study of T-cell reconstitution after alpha-beta-depleted transplantation in children. Unique molecular identifiers were used to barcode this TCRbeta library. TCRdb itself ran the PCR reads through MiXCR, one entry per CDR3 protein. The data contain about a million distinct CDR3 sequences, about 31% of them singletons. This specimen was PBMCs, mostly from graft donor cells, taken 360 days after TCRalphabeta/CD19-depleted stem cell transplant. The source is a boy younger than two who had a stem cell transplant for SCID, so the T cells may come from the graft donor.

This clonotype was counted between two and nine times. V gene TRBV15 combines with J gene TRBJ1-5; D call uncertain. The germline V gene has CDR1 LNHNV and CDR2 YYDKDF (reference sequence). V was cut by 3 bases and J by 3 bases, with 3 bases left in between. The length of the CDR3 is 12 residues. CDR3 loop: CATSSYNQPQHF. The CDR3 nucleotides are TGTGCCACCAGCAGCTACAATCAGCCCCAGCATTTT.

The V gene is TRBV5-1, the J gene TRBJ2-3, with 8 bases that match TRBD2. Germline CDR1 reads SGHRS; CDR2 reads YFSETQ. Trimming removed 6 bases from V and 1 base from J; junction bases left unmatched: 4. The CDR3 runs 14 residues. The CDR3 loop reads CASNIAGRTDTQYF. In DNA form, the CDR3 reads TGCGCCAGCAATATAGCGGGGCGCACAGATACGCAGTATTTT.

Remarks on this clonotype: A junction end diverges from the germline sequence, so it may reflect a read error. V is TRBV20-1 and J is TRBJ2-7, with 10 bases matching TRBD2. Per the germline V gene, CDR1 is DFQATT and CDR2 is SNEGSKA (reference sequence). This CDR3 has 18 residues. The CDR3 region has the DNA TGCTGTGCCACGCCCGAGATCCTAGCGGGGGCCCTCCCCTACGAGCAGTACTTC. This gives the protein CCATPEILAGALPYEQYF.

The chain links TRBV11-2 to TRBJ2-1; the D is unclear. The length of the CDR3 is 12 residues. The germline V gene has CDR1 SGHAT and CDR2 FQNNGV. V lost 4 bases, J lost 13 bases, and 14 bases lay in between. CDR3 in amino acids: CASSSFPQEQFF. CDR3 nucleotides: TGTGCCAGCAGCTCTTTCCCCCAGGAACAGTTCTTC.

V gene TRBV11-2 combines with J gene TRBJ2-1; 9 bases are shared with TRBD2. Germline CDR1 is SGHAT and CDR2 is FQNNGV. CDR3 length: 14 amino acids. V trimming: 3 bases; J trimming: 6 bases; junction bases outside the gene matches: 3. CDR3 in DNA: TGTGCCAGCAGCTTCGAGCGGGGGGCCAATGAGCAGTTCTTC. It translates to CASSFERGANEQFF.

The chain has TRBV14 and TRBJ2-2; D may be TRBD1 (7 bases). Deletions cut 1 base from V and 12 bases from J, with 15 bases between. Germline V CDR1 and CDR2: SGHDN, FVKESK. CDR3 size: 14 residues. CDR3 nucleotide sequence: TGTGCCAGCAGCCAAGGGGCAGGGGGGACGAAGCTGTTTTTT. Amino acids: CASSQGAGGTKLFF.

This chain links TRBV10-1 with TRBJ2-5; 9 bases map to TRBD2. Trimming cost V 4 bases and J 3 bases; bases outside gene matches: 6. In germline, CDR1 is WNHNN, CDR2 SYGVQD (reference sequence). This CDR3 has 15 amino acids. The CDR3: CASSALVAGEETQYF. The CDR3 DNA follows: TGCGCCAGCAGTGCTCTAGTAGCGGGGGAAGAGACCCAGTACTTC.

The genes are TRBV4-1 and TRBJ1-3; maybe TRBD1 (5 bases). There are 14 residues in the CDR3. Trimming removed 1 base from V and 4 bases from J, with 8 bases in between. Germline V gene lookup returns CDR1 MGHRA and CDR2 YSYEKL. The CDR3 nucleotides read TGCGCCAGCAGCCAAGTTTCAGGGGGAAACACCATATATTTT. Translated, it gives CASSQVSGGNTIYF.

The chain combines TRBV12-3 or TRBV12-4 with TRBJ2-7, with D tentatively TRBD1 (5 bases). Trimming took 3 bases from V and 5 from J, leaving 14 bases between them. The CDR3 spans 14 residues. DNA for the CDR3: TGTGCCAGCAGTTTCTTACAGGCAGATCACGAGCAGTACTTC. Encoded protein: CASSFLQADHEQYF.

This clonotype was recorded a few times. CDR3 protein: CAISGSTADSYEQYF. In nucleotides, the CDR3 is TGTGCCATCAGTGGATCGACAGCCGACTCCTACGAGCAGTACTTC. The rearrangement links TRBV10-3 to TRBJ2-7; weak D call: TRBD1 (5 bases). The CDR3 loop spans 15 amino acids. Looked up from germline, CDR1 is ENHRY and CDR2 is SYGVKD. Trimming removed 4 bases at V and 0 bases at J, with 13 bases between.

This clonotype appeared a few times. V is TRBV12-3 or TRBV12-4 and J is TRBJ2-5; 15 positions agree with TRBD2. Losses at the gene ends were 3 bases for V and 5 bases for J; bases not matched to a gene: 4. The CDR3 sequence is 16 residues long. CDR3 nucleotides: TGTGCCAGCAGTTTGGGACTAGCGGGGGGCGGGGAGACCCAGTACTTC. It is translated as CASSLGLAGGGETQYF.

The V call is TRBV7-8, the J call TRBJ2-1; 10 positions agree with TRBD2. V shed 1 base, J shed 10 bases, and the junction held 19 bases outside the gene matches. CDR3 length: 19 residues. Germline CDR1 is SGHVS and CDR2 is FQNEAQ. CDR3 sequence reads: CASSLELAGLSLAALEQFF. The CDR3, as DNA: TGTGCCAGCAGCTTAGAACTAGCGGGGCTTTCTCTGGCGGCCCTGGAGCAGTTCTTC.

V usage is TRBV5-1 and J usage is TRBJ2-1; 7 nucleotides match TRBD1. This CDR3 region has 14 residues. V trimming: 5 bases; J trimming: 5 bases; junction bases outside the gene matches: 7. Per germline, CDR1 SGHRS and CDR2 YFSETQ. Written as DNA, the CDR3 is TGCGCCAGCAGGACAGGGCTTGGGCACAATGAGCAGTTCTTC. Its protein product is CASRTGLGHNEQFF. Full variable domain (remainder filled in from reference TRBV5-1 and TRBJ2-1): KAGVTQTPRYLIKTRGQQVTLSCSPISGHRSVSWYQQTPGQGLQFLFEYFSETQRNKGNFPGRFSGRQFSNSRSEMNVSTLELGDSALYLCASRTGLGHNEQFFGPGTRLTVL.

This clonotype was detected many times. The gene calls are TRBV12-3 or TRBV12-4 and TRBJ2-3; possibly TRBD2 for D (7 bases). Trimming pared 1 base from V and 3 bases from J, leaving 11 bases between. This CDR3 is built from 15 residues. In nucleotides, the CDR3 is TGTGCCAGCAGTTTAGAGGGAGGGGGGACAGATACGCAGTATTTT. The encoded protein is CASSLEGGGTDTQYF.

The genes are TRBV6-5 and TRBJ1-2; possibly TRBD1 for D (6 bases). The CDR3 totals 16 residues. Germline V gives CDR1 MNHEY, CDR2 SVGAGI. The ends were cut back, 1 base at V and 7 bases at J, with 19 bases in the middle. The CDR3 is CASSYFDRGALSGYTF. For the CDR3, the DNA is TGTGCCAGCAGTTACTTCGATCGGGGGGCTCTTAGTGGCTACACCTTC.

This clonotype showed up just a few times. The V gene is TRBV12-3 or TRBV12-4, the J gene TRBJ2-5; 7 bases map to TRBD2. The CDR3 loop spans 14 amino acids. The junction had 9 bases not matched to a gene; V was cut back by 7 bases and J by 4 bases. CDR3 DNA: TGTGCCAGCAACTCCCGGGGAGGGCGAGAGACCCAGTACTTC. As protein: CASNSRGGRETQYF.

The sample holds a few counts of this clonotype. The chain combines TRBV4-3 with TRBJ1-1; perhaps TRBD1 as D (6 bases). The germline V and J ends were trimmed by 0 bases and 10 bases, with 12 bases remaining between them. CDR3 length equals 13 residues. CDR1 is LGHNA, CDR2 YSLEER, per germline. CDR3 in amino acids: CASSQETGGVAFF. In DNA form, the CDR3 reads TGCGCCAGCAGCCAAGAGACGGGGGGCGTAGCTTTCTTT.

The chain combines TRBV20-1 with TRBJ2-3; 11 positions agree with TRBD2. CDR3 length: 13 residues. Germline lookup yields CDR1 DFQATT and CDR2 SNEGSKA (reference sequence). CDR3 DNA sequence: TGCATAGCGGGGGGGCCTAGCACAGATACGCAGTATTTT. This gives the protein CIAGGPSTDTQYF.

This clonotype was seen just once. The chain carries TRBV24-1 and TRBJ2-5; D remains ambiguous. V lost 3 bases and J 4 bases, leaving 11 bases between the germline ends. The CDR3 has 14 amino acids. Germline values: CDR1 KGHDR, CDR2 SFDVKD. The CDR3 spells CATSDASPSETQYF. The CDR3 bases are TGTGCCACCAGTGATGCTTCACCGTCAGAGACCCAGTACTTC.

The chain is built from TRBV5-8 and TRBJ1-1; D unresolved. Per germline, CDR1 SGHTS and CDR2 YDEGEE. This CDR3 comprises 14 residues. The V end lost 3 bases, the J end lost 8 bases, and 17 bases lay between the germline ends. CDR3 in amino acids: CASSSKRESTEAFF. The CDR3 DNA reads TGTGCCAGCAGCTCTAAGAGGGAGTCCACCGAAGCTTTCTTT.